Presented here are 13 T cell receptor beta chains from one specimen sequenced in a study of blood T cell repertoires in COVID-19. The method was immunoSEQ multiplex PCR; TCRdb's version includes in-frame clones alone and lacks a portion of them. Of 100,000 to 150,000 clones in the sample, approximately 81% were seen once. The specimen was peripheral blood. The receptors stem from a woman in her fifties or sixties with acute or convalescent COVID-19.

Note on this clone: Other DNA variants within this sample encode the same CDR3. The chain employs TRBV15 and TRBJ1-5; no firm D call. Germline V gene data show CDR1 as LNHNV and CDR2 as YYDKDF (reference sequence). This CDR3 spans 12 amino acids. V lost 0 bases, J lost 7 bases, and 4 bases lay in between. The CDR3 sequence is CATSRDGQPQHF. In DNA, the CDR3 is TGTGCCACCAGCAGAGATGGCCAGCCCCAGCATTTT.

The V and J genes are TRBV27 and TRBJ1-2; 8 bases fit TRBD1. From germline, CDR1 is MNHEY and CDR2 SMNVEV (reference sequence). V gave up 2 bases and J gave up 1 base; unmatched junction bases: 6. This CDR3 has 16 amino acids. As DNA, the CDR3 is TGTGCCAGCAGTTTAACCGGGACAGGCCTTAACTATGGCTACACCTTC. Translating gives CASSLTGTGLNYGYTF.

V is TRBV3-1 (or the pseudogene TRBV3-2) and J is TRBJ1-2; 7 bases are a match to TRBD1. The CDR3 runs to 12 residues. Trimming cost V 7 bases and J 4 bases; bases outside gene matches: 3. Looked up from germline, CDR1 is LGHDT and CDR2 is YNNKEL (reference sequence). CDR3 DNA: TGTGCCAGCACCCGGACAGGCTATGGCTACACCTTC. Its translation is CASTRTGYGYTF.

This clone was observed a handful of times. The chain combines TRBV6-5 with TRBJ1-1, with TRBD1 identical over 8 bases. There are 14 residues in the CDR3. In germline, CDR1 is MNHEY, CDR2 SVGAGI. The V and J ends lost 8 bases and 11 bases, in that order; junction bases with no gene match: 16. The CDR3 here is CASQTGPQGAQAFF. The CDR3 DNA is TGTGCCAGCCAAACGGGACCCCAGGGGGCGCAGGCTTTCTTT.

This clone was recorded only once. This chain connects TRBV29-1 to TRBJ2-1; 9 bases are a match to TRBD1. J lost 7 bases, V lost 4 bases, and 8 bases had no gene match. CDR3 length equals 14 residues. Germline assignment: CDR1 SQVTM and CDR2 ANQGSEA. As DNA, the CDR3 is TGCAGCGTTGGTAGGACAGGGGTTTTGAATGAGCAGTTCTTC. Protein: CSVGRTGVLNEQFF.

The chain uses TRBV15 and TRBJ2-7; 7 positions match TRBD1. V trimming: 4 bases; J trimming: 1 base; junction bases outside the gene matches: 7. The CDR3 runs 15 residues. Germline V gene sequence: CDR1 LNHNV, CDR2 YYDKDF (reference sequence). The CDR3 is CATSTLGQASYEQYF. The DNA for the CDR3 is TGTGCCACCAGCACCCTCGGACAGGCTTCCTACGAGCAGTACTTC.

This clone appeared a few times. The chain couples TRBV24-1 to TRBJ1-2; D uncertain. CDR1 and CDR2 from the germline V gene are KGHDR and SFDVKD. Trimming took 0 bases from V and 8 from J, leaving 12 bases between them. The CDR3 totals 14 residues. DNA for the CDR3: TGTGCCACCAGTGATTTGCAGAGGATGAGCGGCTACACCTTC. It specifies CATSDLQRMSGYTF.

The rearrangement uses TRBV11-2 and TRBJ2-1; 9 bases are shared with TRBD1. Per germline, CDR1 SGHAT and CDR2 FQNNGV. This CDR3 contains 14 residues. J was trimmed by 8 bases and V by 4 bases; bases with no gene match: 6. CDR3 sequence (DNA): TGTGCCAGCAGCTCGACAGGGGGTGACGATGAGCAGTTCTTC. Protein: CASSSTGGDDEQFF.

The chain uses TRBV5-1 and TRBJ2-5; 7 bases fit TRBD1. Trimming cost V 4 bases and J 2 bases; bases outside gene matches: 5. The germline gives CDR1 SGHRS, CDR2 YFSETQ. This CDR3 has 14 residues. This CDR3 is CASSPGTVQETQYF. Written as DNA, the CDR3 is TGCGCCAGCAGCCCAGGGACAGTTCAAGAGACCCAGTACTTC.

V gene TRBV4-1 combines with J gene TRBJ2-5; the D gene is possibly TRBD1 (6 bases). There are 15 residues in the CDR3. Germline CDR1 and CDR2: MGHRA and YSYEKL. Trimming stripped 0 bases from V and 6 bases from J, with 14 bases between. CDR3 sequence reads: CASSQEVGAIKTQYF. CDR3 DNA: TGCGCCAGCAGCCAAGAGGTGGGGGCTATTAAGACCCAGTACTTC.

The chain employs TRBV6-1 and TRBJ1-5; D gene uncertain. There are 14 residues in the CDR3. Between the trimmed V and J ends, which lost 0 bases and 5 bases, there was a span of 8 bases. Looked up from germline, CDR1 is MNHNS and CDR2 is SASEGT. The CDR3 DNA is TGTGCCAGCAGTGAAGCAGGAGGGCATCAGCCCCAGCATTTT. It encodes CASSEAGGHQPQHF.

This clone was found a few times. The chain links TRBV28 to TRBJ2-7; 12 bases match TRBD1. V trimming: 6 bases; J trimming: 5 bases; junction bases outside the gene matches: 11. CDR3 length: 16 amino acids. CDR1 MDHEN and CDR2 SYDVKM come from the germline V gene. The CDR3 reads CASSNLGTGGHNEQYF. The CDR3 DNA reads TGTGCCAGCAGCAATCTCGGGACAGGGGGCCACAACGAGCAGTACTTC.

The chain couples TRBV19 to TRBJ2-7; D possibly corresponds to TRBD1 (5 bases). CDR3 length equals 13 residues. Germline lookup yields CDR1 LNHDA and CDR2 SQIVND (reference sequence). Trimming took off 3 bases at V and 5 bases at J, with 11 bases between the two ends. The CDR3 sequence is CASSMSGMDEQYF. Here the CDR3 DNA reads TGTGCCAGTAGTATGTCAGGGATGGACGAGCAGTACTTC.